This T cell receptor beta chain was recovered during a study of preoperative IRX-2 immunotherapy in early breast cancer. Deletions cut 5 bases from V and 5 bases from J, with 10 bases between. The germline CDR1 and CDR2 sequences are SGHVS and FNYEAQ. This CDR3 region has 12 residues. The repertoire was sequenced with immunoSEQ multiplex PCR; TCRdb's copy has only in-frame clones and lacks some. The sample records roughly 45,000 clones, less than 95% being singletons. The treatment here: preoperative locoregional IRX-2 cytokine immunotherapy. Patients received preoperative, locoregional IRX-2 cytokine immunotherapy in a phase Ib study.

The V call is TRBV7-6, the J call TRBJ2-7; weak D call: TRBD1 (6 bases). The sequences come from tumor tissue, collected after IRX-2 immunotherapy. The TCR was taken from a human donor with breast cancer. CDR3 nucleotides: TGTGCCAGCAGCCTCTACAGGGACGAGCAGTACTTC. Amino acids: CASSLYRDEQYF.